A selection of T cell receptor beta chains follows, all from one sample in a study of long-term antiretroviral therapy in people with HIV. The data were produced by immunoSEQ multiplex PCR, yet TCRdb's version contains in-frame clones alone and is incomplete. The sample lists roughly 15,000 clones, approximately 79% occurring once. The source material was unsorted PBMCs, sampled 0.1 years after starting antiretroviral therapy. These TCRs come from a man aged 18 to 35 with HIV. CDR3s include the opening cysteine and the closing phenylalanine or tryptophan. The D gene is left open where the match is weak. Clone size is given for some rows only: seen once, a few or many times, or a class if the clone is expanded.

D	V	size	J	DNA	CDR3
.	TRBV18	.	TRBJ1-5	TGTGCCAGCTCACCCGGGTCCGGGAAGGAAGGGCAGCCCCAGCATTTT	CASSPGSGKEGQPQHF
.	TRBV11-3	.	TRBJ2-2	TGTGCCAGCAGCTTAGGGTTGAACACCGGGGAGCTGTTTTTT	CASSLGLNTGELFF
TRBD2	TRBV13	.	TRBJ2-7	TGTGCCAGCAGCCCTCCCCTTTGTTGGGACTATTATGAGCAGTACTTC	CASSPPLCWDYYEQYF
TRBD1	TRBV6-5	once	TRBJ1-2	TGTGCCAGCAGTTACGGGGAGACAGGGGCGAACTATGGCTACACCTTC	CASSYGETGANYGYTF
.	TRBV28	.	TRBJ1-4	TGTGCCAGCAGTTTAAACCAGGGAGATGAAAAACTGTTTTTT	CASSLNQGDEKLFF
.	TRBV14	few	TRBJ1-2	TGTGCCAGCAGCCAAGACGAGAACTATGGCTACACCTTC	CASSQDENYGYTF
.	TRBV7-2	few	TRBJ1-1	TGTGCCAGCAGCTTAGTCGGGAACACTGAAGCTTTCTTT	CASSLVGNTEAFF
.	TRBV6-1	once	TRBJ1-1	TGTGCCAGCAGTACCAAACGGAACACTGAAGCTTTCTTT	CASSTKRNTEAFF
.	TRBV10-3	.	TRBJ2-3	TGTGCCATCAGTGAGTCAGATGGCGGTCCAGATACGCAGTATTTT	CAISESDGGPDTQYF
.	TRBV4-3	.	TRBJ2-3	TGCGCCAGCAGCCAAGGACCACCTCACGGCACAGATACGCAGTATTTT	CASSQGPPHGTDTQYF
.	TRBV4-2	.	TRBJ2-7	TGTGCCAGCAGCCAAGATGAGGGGCCCTACGAGCAGTACTTC	CASSQDEGPYEQYF
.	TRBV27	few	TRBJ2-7	TGTGCCAGCAGTTCCCCGACGGTTGCCTACGAGCAGTACTTC	CASSSPTVAYEQYF
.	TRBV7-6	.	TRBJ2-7	TGTGCCAGCAGCCACGACAACGCCTTAGGAGAGCAGTACTTC	CASSHDNALGEQYF
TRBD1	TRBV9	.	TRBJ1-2	TGTGCCAGCAGCGTAGGAAGGACAGGGGGGGGAAGTGGCTACACCTTC	CASSVGRTGGGSGYTF
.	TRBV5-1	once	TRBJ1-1	TGCGCCAGCAGAGAGAACAGCGACACTGAAGCTTTCTTT	CASRENSDTEAFF
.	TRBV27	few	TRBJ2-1	TGTGCCAGCAGTCCGTCGAAGGATACCAATGAGCAGTTCTTC	CASSPSKDTNEQFF